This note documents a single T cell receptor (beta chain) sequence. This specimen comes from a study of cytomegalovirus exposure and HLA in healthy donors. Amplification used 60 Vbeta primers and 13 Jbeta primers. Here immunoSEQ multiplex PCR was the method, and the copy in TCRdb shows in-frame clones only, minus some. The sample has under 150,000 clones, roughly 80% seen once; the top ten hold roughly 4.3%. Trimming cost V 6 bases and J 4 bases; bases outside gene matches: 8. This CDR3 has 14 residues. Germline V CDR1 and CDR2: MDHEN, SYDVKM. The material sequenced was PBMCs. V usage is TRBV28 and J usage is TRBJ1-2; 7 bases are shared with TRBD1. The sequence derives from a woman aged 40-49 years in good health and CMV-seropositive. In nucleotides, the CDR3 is TGTGCCAGCAGAGGTGACAGGGCACCCTATGGCTACACCTTC. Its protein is CASRGDRAPYGYTF.